Listed here is a single T cell receptor (beta chain). This CDR3 comprises 14 residues. CDR1 is SGDLS and CDR2 is YYNGEE in the germline V gene. V shed 4 bases and J shed 3 bases, with 13 bases lying between them. This sample was included in a study of blood T cell repertoires in COVID-19. The data were produced by immunoSEQ multiplex PCR, yet TCRdb's version contains in-frame clones alone and is incomplete. Among 110,000 to 150,000 clones listed, around 89% were seen once. The receptor comes from a man between 60 and 70 years old with active or convalescent COVID-19. The chain couples TRBV9 to TRBJ2-5; no firm D call. The sequenced sample consisted of peripheral blood. The CDR3 is CASSPRLEKETQYF. The CDR3 DNA reads TGTGCCAGCAGCCCGCGACTGGAAAAAGAGACCCAGTACTTC.